These 23 T cell receptor beta chains were sequenced from one sample in a study of CD8+CD57+ T cells in acquired aplastic anemia (dated 2018 in TCRdb). The data were produced on an Illumina HiSeq 2000. Profiling of TCR beta VDJ combinations and CDR3 sequences used genomic DNA as the template. In TCRdb, the public reads were trimmed at Q25 with fastp and aligned with MiXCR, with productive beta chains retained. Records with the same CDR3 protein are collapsed into one entry carrying the most frequent genes and DNA. Present in this sample are over 250,000 distinct CDR3 sequences, roughly 53% of which were seen just once. The top ten constitute approximately 1.2% of the sample. The patients picked for sequencing were ones in whom flow cytometry had shown an expansion of CD8+CD57+ cells. The sequencing input was sorted CD4+, CD8+, or CD8+CD57+ T cells (not recorded which) from PBMCs. The receptor set was obtained from a human donor with aplastic anemia.

Comment on this clonotype: Because the CDR3 is missing its conserved closing phenylalanine or tryptophan, this is likely a read error. This chain links TRBV10-3 with TRBJ2-1, with a possible D match to TRBD1 (6 bases). Trimming shortened V by 6 bases and J by 4 bases, and 19 bases separated the two germline ends. The CDR3 spans 16 residues. The germline CDR1 and CDR2 sequences are ENHRY and SYGVKD. The CDR3 protein is CAISRESWGQYNEQFI. The CDR3 nucleotides are TGTGCCATCAGCCGAGAGAGCTGGGGGCAGTACAATGAGCAGTTCATC.

This clonotype has at least ten counts. V is TRBV7-3 and J is TRBJ1-1, with a tentative D call TRBD1 (6 bases). V was pared by 5 bases and J by 1 base, with 14 bases between. Germline lookup yields CDR1 SGHTA and CDR2 FQGTGA. This CDR3 is 15 amino acids long. The CDR3 sequence is CASSRGQRGNTEAFF. The DNA of the CDR3 is TGTGCCAGCAGCAGAGGACAGCGAGGGAACACTGAAGCTTTCTTT.

To note about this clonotype: This is likely a read error, given that the CDR3 carries no conserved phenylalanine or tryptophan at its end. The rearrangement uses TRBV7-2 and TRBJ1-3; D gene unclear. CDR3 length equals 16 residues. CDR1 and CDR2 from the germline V gene are SGHTA and FQGNSA. The CDR3 reads CASSYLSRSSGDTIYL. DNA of the CDR3: TGTGCCAGCAGTTATTTATCGAGGAGCTCTGGAGACACCATATATCTT.

Notes on this clonotype: The junction does not match germline at one end; this may be a read error. V and J are TRBV7-2 and TRBJ2-7; D perhaps matches TRBD2 (7 bases). Germline assignment: CDR1 SGHTA and CDR2 FQGNSA. The CDR3 covers 14 residues. The CDR3 loop reads CASSRGREAYEQYF. CDR3 sequence (DNA): TGCGCCAGCAGCAGGGGACGGGAGGCCTACGAGCAGTACTTC. Using reference TRBV7-2 and TRBJ2-7 for the parts outside the CDR3, the full variable domain is GAGVSQSPSNKVTEKGKDVELRCDPISGHTALYWYRQSLGQGLEFLIYFQGNSAPDKSGLPSDRFSAERTGGSVSTLTIQRTQQEDSAVYLCASSRGREAYEQYFGPGTRLTVT.

This clonotype has a single count. A much bigger clone sits one base away, suggesting this may be a read error. J is TRBJ1-2 and V is TRBV3-1; tentative D call: TRBD1 (5 bases). Germline lookup yields CDR1 LGHDT and CDR2 YNNKEL (reference sequence). This CDR3 is built from 13 residues. CDR3 coding DNA: TGTGCCAGGAGCCAGGGTTCCTCCTATGGCTACACCTTC. Amino acid sequence: CARSQGSSYGYTF.

The chain links TRBV12-3 or TRBV12-4 to TRBJ1-4, with 9 positions matching TRBD1. V lost 6 bases and J lost 8; bases outside the gene matches: 10. The CDR3 consists of 15 residues. This CDR3 reads CASREQGQGVEKLFF. The CDR3 DNA sequence: TGTGCCAGCAGAGAACAGGGACAGGGAGTGGAAAAACTGTTTTTT.

The chain has TRBV20-1 and TRBJ2-2; D perhaps matches TRBD1 (6 bases). The germline V gene encodes CDR1 DFQATT and CDR2 SNEGSKA (reference sequence). Trimming pared 5 bases from V and 2 bases from J, leaving 15 bases between. The CDR3 spans 15 residues. The CDR3 nucleotides read TGCAGTGCTCTCCAGGGGACAACCAACACCGGGGAGCTGTTTTTT. Translation: CSALQGTTNTGELFF.

This clonotype was observed at least ten times. J is TRBJ1-2 and V is TRBV6-5, with D possibly matching TRBD1 (5 bases). Germline CDR1 and CDR2: MNHEY and SVGAGI. The CDR3 loop spans 13 amino acids. V gave up 0 bases and J gave up 8 bases, with 10 bases separating them. The CDR3 reads CASSYSGVRGYTF. CDR3 in DNA: TGTGCCAGCAGTTACTCGGGGGTACGAGGCTACACCTTC.

The chain joins TRBV9 to TRBJ2-7, with 7 nucleotides matching TRBD1. Germline CDR1 SGDLS, CDR2 YYNGEE. V lost 0 bases to trimming and J lost 4 bases; unmatched junction nucleotides: 7. The CDR3 runs 15 residues. The CDR3: CASSVAIGTEYEQYF. The DNA of the CDR3 is TGTGCCAGCAGCGTAGCCATCGGGACAGAGTACGAGCAGTACTTC.

A remark on this clonotype: Its ends do not fully match the called genes, so a read error is possible. V is TRBV20-1 and J is TRBJ2-7; TRBD1 matches 8 bases. This CDR3 is 15 amino acids long. Germline V CDR1 and CDR2: DFQATT, SNEGSKA (reference sequence). The CDR3 bases are TGCAGTGCTAGGACCAGAGGGACAGGCTCCGACGAGCAGTACTTC. This sequence encodes CSARTRGTGSDEQYF.

This clonotype was counted at least ten times. V is TRBV12-5 and J is TRBJ2-3; 7 nucleotides line up with TRBD2. This CDR3 spans 14 amino acids. Per the germline V gene, CDR1 is LGHNT and CDR2 is FRNRAP. V gave up 6 bases and J gave up 1 base; unmatched junction bases: 4. The CDR3 reads CASGMGGGTDTQYF. CDR3 sequence (DNA): TGTGCTAGTGGAATGGGGGGGGGCACAGATACGCAGTATTTT. Filled out from reference TRBV12-5 and TRBJ2-3, the complete variable domain reads DARVTQTPRHKVTEMGQEVTMRCQPILGHNTVFWYRQTMMQGLELLAYFRNRAPLDDSGMPKDRFSAEMPDATLATLKIQPSEPRDSAVYFCASGMGGGTDTQYFGPGTRLTVL.

The chain combines TRBV2 with TRBJ2-7, with no clear D. The DNA end is more similar to TRBJ2-1, so the J call may be wrong. Germline CDR1 reads SNHLY; CDR2 reads FYNNEI. The CDR3 is 16 residues long. CDR3 in DNA: TGTGCCAGCAGTGAAATCTCGGCGGCACCCTACAATGAGCAGTTCTTC. Translated: CASSEISAAPYNEQFF.

This clonotype was seen a few times. V usage is TRBV5-1 and J usage is TRBJ1-1; 8 bases align to TRBD1. This CDR3 has 14 amino acids. Germline CDR1 SGHRS, CDR2 YFSETQ. The J segment lost 3 bases and the V segment lost 4 bases, leaving 5 bases of the junction unmatched. The CDR3 protein is CASSIQGGHTEAFF. The CDR3 bases are TGCGCCAGCAGCATACAGGGGGGGCACACTGAAGCTTTCTTT. The full variable domain, rest sourced from reference TRBV5-1 and TRBJ1-1, is KAGVTQTPRYLIKTRGQQVTLSCSPISGHRSVSWYQQTPGQGLQFLFEYFSETQRNKGNFPGRFSGRQFSNSRSEMNVSTLELGDSALYLCASSIQGGHTEAFFGQGTRLTVV.

This clonotype was observed at least ten times. The gene calls are TRBV6-1 and TRBJ1-1; 7 bases fit TRBD1. There are 15 residues in the CDR3. The V gene's germline CDR1 is MNHNS and CDR2 SASEGT. Germline trimming cut 6 bases from V and 0 bases from J; bases unmatched to any gene: 7. Here the CDR3 DNA reads TGTGCCAGCAGAATTGGACAGGTCATGAACACTGAAGCTTTCTTT. It codes for CASRIGQVMNTEAFF.

This clonotype showed up many times. In DNA, the CDR3 is TGTGCCAGCAGCCCCGGGGCGGTTTCTGGGGCCAACGTCCTGACTTTC. It is translated as CASSPGAVSGANVLTF. This chain links TRBV7-9 with TRBJ2-6; TRBD1 or TRBD2 may be the D gene (5 bases each). The germline V and J ends were trimmed by 5 bases and 1 base, with 12 bases remaining between them. The CDR3 length is 16 residues. The germline V gene has CDR1 SEHNR and CDR2 FQNEAQ (reference sequence).

The chain uses TRBV5-1 and TRBJ1-6; the match to TRBD1 covers 9 bases. CDR1 is SGHRS, CDR2 YFSETQ, per germline. V was clipped by 4 bases and J by 14 bases; unmatched bases: 7. This CDR3 contains 13 residues. The CDR3 region has the DNA TGCGCCAGCAGCATGGGACAGGGTTTAACCCTCCACTTT. Amino acid sequence: CASSMGQGLTLHF.

This chain uses TRBV20-1 with TRBJ1-4; D remains ambiguous. The CDR3 covers 13 residues. The germline V gene encodes CDR1 DFQATT and CDR2 SNEGSKA (reference sequence). The V end lost 3 bases, the J end lost 2 bases, and 7 bases lay between the germline ends. CDR3 DNA: TGCAGTGCTAGGCCCGAGACTAATGAAAAACTGTTTTTT. This translates into CSARPETNEKLFF.

This clonotype was seen repeatedly, ten times or more. The J gene is TRBJ1-2, the V gene TRBV9, with unresolved D. Deletions cut 0 bases from V and 8 bases from J, with 11 bases between. The V gene's germline CDR1 is SGDLS and CDR2 YYNGEE. This CDR3 region has 13 residues. The CDR3 nucleotides read TGTGCCAGCAGCGTAGTAGCGGGAGAAGGCTACACCTTC. This encodes CASSVVAGEGYTF.

The chain joins TRBV24-1 to TRBJ2-7; 8 nucleotides align to TRBD1. The ends lost 3 bases at V and 4 bases at J; junction bases unmatched: 7. Germline-derived CDR1 and CDR2 are KGHDR and SFDVKD. This CDR3 is built from 15 residues. The chain's CDR3 is CATSDPGQGAYEQYF. The DNA of the CDR3 is TGTGCCACCAGTGATCCCGGGCAGGGGGCATACGAGCAGTACTTC.

Only one count was recorded for this clonotype. V usage is TRBV7-3 and J usage is TRBJ1-2; the match to TRBD1 covers 9 bases. CDR3 length equals 15 residues. Trimming removed 8 bases from V and 1 base from J; junction bases left unmatched: 8. Germline V lookup: CDR1 SGHTA, CDR2 FQGTGA. CDR3 bases: TGTGCCAGCGGGACAGGGAGTAGGTTTAACTATGGCTACACCTTC. Its protein product is CASGTGSRFNYGYTF.

The CDR3 nucleotides are TGTGCCAGCGGAGAGATTGGAACAGCTTATTCACCCCTCCACTTT. The encoded protein is CASGEIGTAYSPLHF. The rearrangement links TRBV7-2 to TRBJ1-6; D uncertain. Germline assignment: CDR1 SGHTA and CDR2 FQGNSA. The CDR3 runs to 15 residues. V was pared by 8 bases and J by 8 bases, with 19 bases between.

The chain links TRBV15 to TRBJ2-1, with 7 bases matching TRBD2. The trim removed 1 base at V and 8 bases at J, leaving 8 bases unmatched. CDR3 length: 15 amino acids. Germline V gives CDR1 LNHNV, CDR2 YYDKDF (reference sequence). CDR3 loop: CATSRGGGVLDEQFF. The CDR3 DNA reads TGTGCCACCAGCAGAGGGGGGGGGGTACTGGATGAGCAGTTCTTC.

This clonotype was found many times. V gene TRBV7-9 combines with J gene TRBJ2-1; D is undetermined. V lost 5 bases to trimming and J lost 13 bases, with 15 bases between them. CDR1 SEHNR and CDR2 FQNEAQ come from the germline V gene (reference sequence). The CDR3 covers 12 residues. CDR3 loop: CASSPRMANQFF. The DNA for the CDR3 is TGTGCCAGCAGCCCCCGTATGGCCAATCAGTTCTTC. The complete variable domain, with remaining parts taken from reference TRBV7-9 and TRBJ2-1, reads DTGVSQNPRHKITKRGQNVTFRCDPISEHNRLYWYRQTLGQGPEFLTYFQNEAQLEKSRLLSDRFSAERPKGSFSTLEIQRTEQGDSAMYLCASSPRMANQFFGPGTRLTVL.